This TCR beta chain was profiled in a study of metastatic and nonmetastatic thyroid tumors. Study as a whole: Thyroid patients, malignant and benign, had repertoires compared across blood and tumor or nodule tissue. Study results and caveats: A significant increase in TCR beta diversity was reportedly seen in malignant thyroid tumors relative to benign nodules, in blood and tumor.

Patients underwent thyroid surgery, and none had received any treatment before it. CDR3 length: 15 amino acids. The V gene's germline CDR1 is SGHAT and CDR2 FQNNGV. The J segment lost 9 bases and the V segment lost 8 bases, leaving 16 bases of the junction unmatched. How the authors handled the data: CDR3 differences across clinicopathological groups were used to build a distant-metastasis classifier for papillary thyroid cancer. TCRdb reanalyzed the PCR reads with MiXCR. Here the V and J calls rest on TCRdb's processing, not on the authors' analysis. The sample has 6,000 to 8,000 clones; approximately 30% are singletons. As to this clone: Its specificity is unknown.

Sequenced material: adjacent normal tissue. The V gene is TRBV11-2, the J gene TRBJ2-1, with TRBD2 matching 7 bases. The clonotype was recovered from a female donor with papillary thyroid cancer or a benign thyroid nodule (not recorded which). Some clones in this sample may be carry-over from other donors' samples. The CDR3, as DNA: TGTGCCAGCTCCTGGGGGACCCCGGGAGGAGTTGAGCAGTTCTTC. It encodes CASSWGTPGGVEQFF.